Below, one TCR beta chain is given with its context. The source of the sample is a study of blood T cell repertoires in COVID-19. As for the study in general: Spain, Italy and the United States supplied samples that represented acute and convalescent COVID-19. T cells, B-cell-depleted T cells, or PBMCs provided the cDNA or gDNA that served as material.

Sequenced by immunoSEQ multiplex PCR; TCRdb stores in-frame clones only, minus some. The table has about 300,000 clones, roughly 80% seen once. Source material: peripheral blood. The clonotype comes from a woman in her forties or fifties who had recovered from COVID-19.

CDR3: CASSSFSTRGGEEQYF. CDR3 nucleotide sequence: TGTGCCAGCTCATCCTTCTCCACCCGAGGGGGGGAGGAGCAGTACTTC. The chain has TRBV18 and TRBJ2-7, with a weak D call TRBD2 (7 bases). Germline CDR1 reads KGHSH; CDR2 reads LQKENI. V lost 5 bases and J 7 bases, leaving 24 bases between the germline ends. The CDR3 extends over 16 amino acids.